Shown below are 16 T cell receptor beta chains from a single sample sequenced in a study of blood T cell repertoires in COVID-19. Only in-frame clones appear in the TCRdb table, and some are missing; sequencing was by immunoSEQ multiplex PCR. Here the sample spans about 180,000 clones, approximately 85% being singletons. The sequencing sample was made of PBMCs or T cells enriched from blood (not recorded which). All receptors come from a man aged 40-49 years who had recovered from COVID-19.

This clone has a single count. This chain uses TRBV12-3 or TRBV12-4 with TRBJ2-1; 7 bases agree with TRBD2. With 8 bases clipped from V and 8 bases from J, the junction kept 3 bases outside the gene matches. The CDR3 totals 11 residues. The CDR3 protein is CASRGVDEQFF. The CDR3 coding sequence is TGTGCCAGCCGGGGGGTGGATGAGCAGTTCTTC.

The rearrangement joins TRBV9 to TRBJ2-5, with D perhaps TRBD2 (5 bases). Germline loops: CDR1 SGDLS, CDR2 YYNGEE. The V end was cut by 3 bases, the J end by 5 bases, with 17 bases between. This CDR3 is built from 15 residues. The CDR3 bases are TGTGCCAGCAGCGGTAGTTCGGGGTTGGGCGAGACCCAGTACTTC. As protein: CASSGSSGLGETQYF.

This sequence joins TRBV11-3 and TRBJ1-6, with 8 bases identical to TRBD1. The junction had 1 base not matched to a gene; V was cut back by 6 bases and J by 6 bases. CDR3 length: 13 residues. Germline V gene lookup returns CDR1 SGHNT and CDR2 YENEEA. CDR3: CASRGQGNSPLHF. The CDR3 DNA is TGTGCCAGCAGAGGACAGGGTAATTCACCCCTCCACTTT.

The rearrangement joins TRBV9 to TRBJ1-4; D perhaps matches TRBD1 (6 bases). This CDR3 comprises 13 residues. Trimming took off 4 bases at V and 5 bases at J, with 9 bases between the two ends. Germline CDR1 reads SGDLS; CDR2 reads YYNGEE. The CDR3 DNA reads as TGTGCCAGCAGCCGTACAGGGAATGAAAAACTGTTTTTT. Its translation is CASSRTGNEKLFF.

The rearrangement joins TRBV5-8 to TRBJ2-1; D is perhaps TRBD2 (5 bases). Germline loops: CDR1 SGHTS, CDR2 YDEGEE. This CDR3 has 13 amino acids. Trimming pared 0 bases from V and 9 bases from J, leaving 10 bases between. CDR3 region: CASSLGGRAEQFF. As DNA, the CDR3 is TGTGCCAGCAGCTTGGGTGGGCGGGCTGAGCAGTTCTTC.

The CDR3 spells CASSWGTASNQPQHF. DNA of the CDR3: TGCGCCAGCAGCTGGGGGACAGCAAGCAATCAGCCCCAGCATTTT. V is TRBV5-1 and J is TRBJ1-5; 7 positions match TRBD1. This CDR3 comprises 15 residues. Per germline, CDR1 SGHRS and CDR2 YFSETQ. Trimming took 3 bases from V and 1 from J; bases not matched to a gene: 4.

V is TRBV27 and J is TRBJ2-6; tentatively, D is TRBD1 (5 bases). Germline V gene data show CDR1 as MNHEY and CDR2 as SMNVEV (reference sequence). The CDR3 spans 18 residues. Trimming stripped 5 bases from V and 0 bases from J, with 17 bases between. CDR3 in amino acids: CASSKQRQFDSGANVLTF. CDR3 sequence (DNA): TGTGCCAGCAGTAAGCAAAGACAGTTTGACTCTGGGGCCAACGTCCTGACTTTC.

The DNA for the CDR3 is TGTGCCAGCAGCTTGACGAGGGCTGAAGCTTTCTTT. Its protein is CASSLTRAEAFF. The chain combines TRBV7-2 with TRBJ1-1; D gene unclear. V was clipped by 3 bases and J by 6 bases, with 8 bases between them. Germline assignment: CDR1 SGHTA and CDR2 FQGNSA. The CDR3 consists of 12 residues. The variable domain in full, with the rest retrieved from reference TRBV7-2 and TRBJ1-1, is GAGVSQSPSNKVTEKGKDVELRCDPISGHTALYWYRQSLGQGLEFLIYFQGNSAPDKSGLPSDRFSAERTGGSVSTLTIQRTQQEDSAVYLCASSLTRAEAFFGQGTRLTVV.

CDR3 bases: TGTGCCAGCAGCCGGGCGGGCTCCTACAATGAGCAGTTCTTC. It specifies CASSRAGSYNEQFF. The rearrangement uses TRBV7-9 and TRBJ2-1; TRBD2 might be the D (5 bases). From germline, CDR1 is SEHNR and CDR2 FQNEAQ (reference sequence). CDR3 size: 14 residues. V lost 5 bases and J 0 bases, leaving 8 bases between the germline ends.

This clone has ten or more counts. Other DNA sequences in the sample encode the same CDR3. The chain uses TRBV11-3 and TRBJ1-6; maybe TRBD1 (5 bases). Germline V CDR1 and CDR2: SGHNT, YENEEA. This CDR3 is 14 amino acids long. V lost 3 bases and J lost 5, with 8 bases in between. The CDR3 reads CASSLGLNNSPLHF. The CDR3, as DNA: TGTGCCAGCAGCTTGGGACTTAATAATTCACCCCTCCACTTT.

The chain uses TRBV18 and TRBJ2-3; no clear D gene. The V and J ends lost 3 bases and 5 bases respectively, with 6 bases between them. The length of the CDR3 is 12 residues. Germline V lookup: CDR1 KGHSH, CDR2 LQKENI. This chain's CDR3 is CASSPTGDTQYF. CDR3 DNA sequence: TGTGCCAGCTCACCCACCGGAGATACGCAGTATTTT.

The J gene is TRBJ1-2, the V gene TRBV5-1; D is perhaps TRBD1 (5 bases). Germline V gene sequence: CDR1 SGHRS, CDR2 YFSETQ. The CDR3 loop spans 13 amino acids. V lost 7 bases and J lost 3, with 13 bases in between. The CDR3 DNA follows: TGCGCCAGCGGACACTCCATTGACTATGGCTACACCTTC. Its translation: CASGHSIDYGYTF.

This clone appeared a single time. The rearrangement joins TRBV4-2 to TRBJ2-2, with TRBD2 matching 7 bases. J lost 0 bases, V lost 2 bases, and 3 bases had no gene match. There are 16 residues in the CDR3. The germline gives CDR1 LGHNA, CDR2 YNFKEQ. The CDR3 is CASSQLRGSNTGELFF. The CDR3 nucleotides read TGTGCCAGCAGCCAACTGCGGGGGTCGAACACCGGGGAGCTGTTTTTT.

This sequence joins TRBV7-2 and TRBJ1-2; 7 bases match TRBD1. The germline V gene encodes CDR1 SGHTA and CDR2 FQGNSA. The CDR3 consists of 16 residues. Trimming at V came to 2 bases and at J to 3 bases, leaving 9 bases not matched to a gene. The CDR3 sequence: CASSLWIRDSDYGYTF. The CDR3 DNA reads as TGTGCCAGCAGCTTATGGATCAGGGACAGTGACTATGGCTACACCTTC.

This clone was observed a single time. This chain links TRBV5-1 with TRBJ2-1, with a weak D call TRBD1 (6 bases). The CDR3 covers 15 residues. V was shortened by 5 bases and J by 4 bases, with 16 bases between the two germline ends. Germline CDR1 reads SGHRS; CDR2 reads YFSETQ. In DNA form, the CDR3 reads TGCGCCAGCAGACGGGACGTACAGGGTTACAATGAGCAGTTCTTC. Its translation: CASRRDVQGYNEQFF.

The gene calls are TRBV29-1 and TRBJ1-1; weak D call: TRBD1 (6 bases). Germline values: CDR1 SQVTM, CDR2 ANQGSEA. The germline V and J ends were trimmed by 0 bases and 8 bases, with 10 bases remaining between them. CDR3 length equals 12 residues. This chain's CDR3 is CSVEETGSEAFF. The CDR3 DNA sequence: TGCAGCGTTGAAGAGACAGGCTCCGAAGCTTTCTTT.